This is a list of T cell receptor beta chains from one sample in a study of technical replicates of blood from a few donors. Produced via immunoSEQ multiplex PCR; TCRdb's table is partial and in-frame only. This sample yields approximately 94,000 clones, of which approximately 95% are seen a single time; 0.36% belongs to the top ten. Sequenced sample: T cells isolated from PBMCs. All receptors come from a human donor in good health. Each CDR3 is given with its conserved first and last residue. The order of the fields is clone size, D gene, V gene, J gene, CDR3 DNA, CDR3 protein. The D gene is left open where the match is weak. Clone size, where shown, is once, few, many, or a class for clones that have expanded.

clone size: once; D gene: NA; V gene: TRBV7-6; J gene: TRBJ1-1; CDR3 DNA: TGTGCCAGCAGCTTAGGTCTCGGGGACACTGAAGCTTTCTTT; CDR3 protein: CASSLGLGDTEAFF
clone size: NA; D gene: TRBD2; V gene: TRBV6-1; J gene: TRBJ2-1; CDR3 DNA: TGTGCCAGCAGTGGCGGACTAGCCAGCTCCTACAATGAGCAGTTCTTC; CDR3 protein: CASSGGLASSYNEQFF
clone size: NA; D gene: NA; V gene: TRBV27; J gene: TRBJ2-3; CDR3 DNA: TGTGCCAGCAGTTTAGGCGGGACAGTTACTAGCACAGATACGCAGTATTTT; CDR3 protein: CASSLGGTVTSTDTQYF
clone size: NA; D gene: NA; V gene: TRBV15; J gene: TRBJ2-1; CDR3 DNA: TGTGCCACCAAAGAACAGGGAATGGATGAGCAGTTCTTC; CDR3 protein: CATKEQGMDEQFF
clone size: NA; D gene: NA; V gene: TRBV5-1; J gene: TRBJ2-3; CDR3 DNA: TGCGCCAGCAGCTGGATGGTAGCCCTGACTACAGATACGCAGTATTTT; CDR3 protein: CASSWMVALTTDTQYF
clone size: once; D gene: TRBD2; V gene: TRBV5-1; J gene: TRBJ2-1; CDR3 DNA: TGCGCCAGCAAAGTTAGCGGGAATTCCTACAATGAGCAGTTCTTC; CDR3 protein: CASKVSGNSYNEQFF
clone size: few; D gene: TRBD1; V gene: TRBV4-2; J gene: TRBJ1-1; CDR3 DNA: TGTGCCAGCAGCCAAGGGGACAGTGTGAACACTGAAGCTTTCTTT; CDR3 protein: CASSQGDSVNTEAFF
clone size: NA; D gene: NA; V gene: TRBV13; J gene: TRBJ2-3; CDR3 DNA: TGTGCCAGCAGCTTACAGGTGACAGATACGCAGTATTTT; CDR3 protein: CASSLQVTDTQYF
clone size: NA; D gene: NA; V gene: TRBV11-3; J gene: TRBJ1-1; CDR3 DNA: TGTGCCAGCAGCCAAGCGGGTCTCTACACTGAAGCTTTCTTT; CDR3 protein: CASSQAGLYTEAFF
clone size: once; D gene: TRBD1; V gene: TRBV10-3; J gene: TRBJ1-2; CDR3 DNA: TGTGCCACCGGACAGGACCATGGCTACACCTTC; CDR3 protein: CATGQDHGYTF
clone size: NA; D gene: TRBD1; V gene: TRBV5-1; J gene: TRBJ1-1; CDR3 DNA: TGCGCCAGCAGACAACCGGGACAGGGGGCAGGGAACACTGAAGCTTTCTTT; CDR3 protein: CASRQPGQGAGNTEAFF
clone size: NA; D gene: TRBD1; V gene: TRBV28; J gene: TRBJ1-2; CDR3 DNA: TGTGCCAGCAGTTTGGCCCTGCCGACAGGGCGCTATGGCTACACCTTC; CDR3 protein: CASSLALPTGRYGYTF
clone size: once; D gene: TRBD1; V gene: TRBV7-9; J gene: TRBJ1-1; CDR3 DNA: TGTGCCAGCAGCGATCGGACAGGAAGTGAAGCTTTCTTT; CDR3 protein: CASSDRTGSEAFF
clone size: few; D gene: NA; V gene: TRBV27; J gene: TRBJ1-4; CDR3 DNA: TGTGCCAGCAGTCAGAGGGAAAAACTGTTTTTT; CDR3 protein: CASSQREKLFF
clone size: NA; D gene: NA; V gene: TRBV25-1; J gene: TRBJ1-1; CDR3 DNA: TGTGCCAGCAGTCCCCAGGGTATGACTGAAGCTTTCTTT; CDR3 protein: CASSPQGMTEAFF
clone size: NA; D gene: NA; V gene: TRBV28; J gene: TRBJ1-2; CDR3 DNA: TGTGCCAGCAGTTTAGGCGGGGAACTCTATGGCTACACCTTC; CDR3 protein: CASSLGGELYGYTF
clone size: NA; D gene: NA; V gene: TRBV5-6; J gene: TRBJ2-5; CDR3 DNA: TGTGCCAGCAGACCGGACAGCCACTTAAGGGGGACCCAGTACTTC; CDR3 protein: CASRPDSHLRGTQYF
clone size: few; D gene: NA; V gene: TRBV5-5; J gene: TRBJ1-1; CDR3 DNA: TGTGCCAGCAGCTCGACAGTGGGTGCTTTCTTT; CDR3 protein: CASSSTVGAFF
clone size: NA; D gene: NA; V gene: TRBV6-1; J gene: TRBJ2-7; CDR3 DNA: TGTGCCAGCAGTGCCAGACACCCCTCCTACGAGCAGTACTTC; CDR3 protein: CASSARHPSYEQYF
clone size: NA; D gene: NA; V gene: TRBV11-3; J gene: TRBJ1-1; CDR3 DNA: TGTGCCAGCAGCGCCGGAGGTTCGAACACTGAAGCTTTCTTT; CDR3 protein: CASSAGGSNTEAFF
clone size: NA; D gene: TRBD1; V gene: TRBV5-1; J gene: TRBJ1-3; CDR3 DNA: TGCGCCAGCAGCTTATCCGGGACAGGGGGCGGAAACACCATATATTTT; CDR3 protein: CASSLSGTGGGNTIYF
clone size: NA; D gene: NA; V gene: TRBV5-6; J gene: TRBJ1-2; CDR3 DNA: TGTGCCAGCAGCTTGGGGGCAGGGACACCCTATGGCTACACCTTC; CDR3 protein: CASSLGAGTPYGYTF
clone size: NA; D gene: NA; V gene: TRBV19; J gene: TRBJ1-5; CDR3 DNA: TGTGCCAGCCAACTCTCCGGGGGGTTAGGGAATCAGCCCCAGCATTTT; CDR3 protein: CASQLSGGLGNQPQHF
clone size: NA; D gene: NA; V gene: TRBV4-3; J gene: TRBJ1-2; CDR3 DNA: TGCGCCAGCAGCCAAGGTCGGCGGAACTATGGCTACACCTTC; CDR3 protein: CASSQGRRNYGYTF
clone size: NA; D gene: NA; V gene: TRBV2; J gene: TRBJ1-5; CDR3 DNA: TGTGCCAGCAGTGAAGGCCAGGGGTTCAATCAGCCCCAGCATTTT; CDR3 protein: CASSEGQGFNQPQHF
clone size: NA; D gene: NA; V gene: TRBV4-2; J gene: TRBJ2-7; CDR3 DNA: TGTGCCAGCAGCCAAGACTCTACCGCCTACGAGCAGTACTTC; CDR3 protein: CASSQDSTAYEQYF
clone size: NA; D gene: NA; V gene: TRBV4-1; J gene: TRBJ1-2; CDR3 DNA: TGCGCCAGCAGCCAAGATGGGGGGAGTAGGTGGGAGAATGGCTACACCTTC; CDR3 protein: CASSQDGGSRWENGYTF
clone size: once; D gene: NA; V gene: TRBV11-3; J gene: TRBJ2-7; CDR3 DNA: TGTGCCAGCAGGCAACGGGGAAACCCCCCCTACGAGCAGTACTTC; CDR3 protein: CASRQRGNPPYEQYF
clone size: NA; D gene: NA; V gene: TRBV19; J gene: TRBJ1-1; CDR3 DNA: TGTGCCAGTAGTGCCCCGAGAGGTGAAGCTTTCTTT; CDR3 protein: CASSAPRGEAFF
clone size: once; D gene: TRBD1; V gene: TRBV14; J gene: TRBJ2-6; CDR3 DNA: TGTGCCAGCAGCCAAGTCTATGGACAGGGGGCGCTCGGGGCCAACGTCCTGACTTTC; CDR3 protein: CASSQVYGQGALGANVLTF
clone size: NA; D gene: NA; V gene: TRBV25-1; J gene: TRBJ2-7; CDR3 DNA: TGTGCCAGCAGTCACTCCTACGAGCAGTACTTC; CDR3 protein: CASSHSYEQYF
clone size: NA; D gene: TRBD1; V gene: TRBV7-9; J gene: TRBJ1-5; CDR3 DNA: TGTGCCAGCAGCCAGAAACAGGGGGCTAACAATCAGCCCCAGCATTTT; CDR3 protein: CASSQKQGANNQPQHF
clone size: NA; D gene: NA; V gene: TRBV19; J gene: TRBJ2-6; CDR3 DNA: TGTGCCAGTAGTCTGACATTGTTTGGGGCCAACGTCCTGACTTTC; CDR3 protein: CASSLTLFGANVLTF
clone size: NA; D gene: TRBD2; V gene: TRBV4-3; J gene: TRBJ2-1; CDR3 DNA: TGCGCCAGCATCCGAGGGCTAGCGGGAGGGCCCTGTGAGCAGTTCTTC; CDR3 protein: CASIRGLAGGPCEQFF
clone size: NA; D gene: NA; V gene: TRBV18; J gene: TRBJ2-1; CDR3 DNA: TGTGCCAGCACCGGAGGGTTCAACAATGAGCAGTTCTTC; CDR3 protein: CASTGGFNNEQFF
clone size: NA; D gene: NA; V gene: TRBV27; J gene: TRBJ2-5; CDR3 DNA: TGTGCCAGCAGTCCTGGAGTAGGGACCCAGTACTTC; CDR3 protein: CASSPGVGTQYF
clone size: NA; D gene: TRBD2; V gene: TRBV13; J gene: TRBJ2-2; CDR3 DNA: TGTGCCAGCAGCTTACTAGCGGGAGGAAAGACCGGGGAGCTGTTTTTT; CDR3 protein: CASSLLAGGKTGELFF
clone size: NA; D gene: TRBD2; V gene: TRBV15; J gene: TRBJ2-5; CDR3 DNA: TGTGCCACCAGCAGCATCGGGACTAGCGGTTCGGGGGCCCAGTACTTC; CDR3 protein: CATSSIGTSGSGAQYF
clone size: NA; D gene: NA; V gene: TRBV30; J gene: TRBJ2-3; CDR3 DNA: TGTGCCTGGAGTGTACTTAGAGATACGCAGTATTTT; CDR3 protein: CAWSVLRDTQYF
clone size: NA; D gene: NA; V gene: TRBV4-3; J gene: TRBJ2-5; CDR3 DNA: TGCGCCAGCAGCCAAGCATTCGGCGGAGTACAAGAGACCCAGTACTTC; CDR3 protein: CASSQAFGGVQETQYF
clone size: NA; D gene: TRBD1; V gene: TRBV5-1; J gene: TRBJ2-7; CDR3 DNA: TGCGCCAGCAGCTTGGACCGGGACAGGGCCTCCTACGAGCAGTACTTC; CDR3 protein: CASSLDRDRASYEQYF
clone size: NA; D gene: TRBD2; V gene: TRBV9; J gene: TRBJ2-7; CDR3 DNA: TGTGCCAGCAGCGTAAAAGCGGGAGGGTCGTCCTACGAGCAGTACTTC; CDR3 protein: CASSVKAGGSSYEQYF
clone size: NA; D gene: TRBD2; V gene: TRBV7-6; J gene: TRBJ2-1; CDR3 DNA: TGTGCCAGCAGCTTAACGACTAGCCCCTACAATGAGCAGTTCTTC; CDR3 protein: CASSLTTSPYNEQFF
clone size: once; D gene: TRBD2; V gene: TRBV6-6; J gene: TRBJ2-7; CDR3 DNA: TGTGCCAGCAGTCCGACTAGCCCAGGCGAGCAGTACTTC; CDR3 protein: CASSPTSPGEQYF
clone size: NA; D gene: NA; V gene: TRBV6-5; J gene: TRBJ1-2; CDR3 DNA: TGTGCCAGCAGTTATAGGGGACTCAGCTATGGCTACACCTTC; CDR3 protein: CASSYRGLSYGYTF
clone size: NA; D gene: NA; V gene: TRBV6-4; J gene: TRBJ2-7; CDR3 DNA: TGTGCCAGCCTAATCTCCAAGCCCAGGACCTACGAGCAGTACTTC; CDR3 protein: CASLISKPRTYEQYF
clone size: NA; D gene: NA; V gene: TRBV25-1; J gene: TRBJ1-3; CDR3 DNA: TGTGCCACCAGCCAGGGATCTGGAAACACCATATATTTT; CDR3 protein: CATSQGSGNTIYF
clone size: NA; D gene: NA; V gene: TRBV29-1; J gene: TRBJ2-1; CDR3 DNA: TGCAGCGTTGAACCGAGGGTGGTGCAGTACAATGAGCAGTTCTTC; CDR3 protein: CSVEPRVVQYNEQFF
clone size: NA; D gene: NA; V gene: TRBV19; J gene: TRBJ1-1; CDR3 DNA: TGTGCCAGTAGTATTCAGATAATGCAACCTGAAGCTTTCTTT; CDR3 protein: CASSIQIMQPEAFF
clone size: NA; D gene: TRBD1; V gene: TRBV19; J gene: TRBJ1-2; CDR3 DNA: TGTGCCAGTAGGGCCCCGGACAGGATCGATGGCTACACCTTC; CDR3 protein: CASRAPDRIDGYTF
clone size: NA; D gene: TRBD1; V gene: TRBV14; J gene: TRBJ2-1; CDR3 DNA: TGTGCCAGCAGCCTTACCTTCGACAGGGCCAATGAGCAGTTCTTC; CDR3 protein: CASSLTFDRANEQFF
clone size: once; D gene: NA; V gene: TRBV30; J gene: TRBJ2-7; CDR3 DNA: TGTGCCTGGAGTCCCAACTTTAGCGAGCAGTACTTC; CDR3 protein: CAWSPNFSEQYF
clone size: NA; D gene: TRBD1; V gene: TRBV19; J gene: TRBJ1-5; CDR3 DNA: TGTGCCAGTAATCAGGGGGCGCCTGGGAATCAGCCCCAGCATTTT; CDR3 protein: CASNQGAPGNQPQHF